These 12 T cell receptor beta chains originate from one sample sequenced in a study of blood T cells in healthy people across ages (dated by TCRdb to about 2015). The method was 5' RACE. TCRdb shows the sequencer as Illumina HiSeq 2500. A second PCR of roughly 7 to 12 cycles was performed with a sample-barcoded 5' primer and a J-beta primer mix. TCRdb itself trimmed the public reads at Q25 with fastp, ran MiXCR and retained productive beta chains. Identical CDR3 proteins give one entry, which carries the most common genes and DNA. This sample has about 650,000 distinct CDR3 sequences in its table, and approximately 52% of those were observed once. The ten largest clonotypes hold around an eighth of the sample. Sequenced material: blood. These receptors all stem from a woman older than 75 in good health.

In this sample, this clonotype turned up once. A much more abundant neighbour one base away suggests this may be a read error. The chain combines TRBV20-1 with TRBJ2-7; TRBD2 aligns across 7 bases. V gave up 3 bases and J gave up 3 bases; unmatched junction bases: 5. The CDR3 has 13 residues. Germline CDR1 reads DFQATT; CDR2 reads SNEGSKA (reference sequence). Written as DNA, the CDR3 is TGCAGTGCTAGTGGGTGGGGGGGCTACGAGCAGTACTTC. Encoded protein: CSASGWGGYEQYF.

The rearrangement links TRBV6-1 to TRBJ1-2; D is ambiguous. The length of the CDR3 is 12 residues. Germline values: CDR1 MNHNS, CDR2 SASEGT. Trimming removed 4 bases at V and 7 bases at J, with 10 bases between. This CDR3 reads CASSGGRPGYTF. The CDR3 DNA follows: TGTGCCAGCAGTGGAGGCCGTCCTGGCTACACCTTC.

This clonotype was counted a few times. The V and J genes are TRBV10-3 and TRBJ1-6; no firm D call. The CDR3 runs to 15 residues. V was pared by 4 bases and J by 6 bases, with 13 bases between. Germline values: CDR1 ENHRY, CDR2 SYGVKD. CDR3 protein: CAISGEGAVNSPLHF. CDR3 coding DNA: TGTGCCATCAGTGGGGAGGGCGCGGTTAATTCACCCCTCCACTTT.

CDR3 nucleotide sequence: TGCGCCAGCAGCCAAGATTTCGGGACGTTGTACCAAGAGACCCAGTACTTC. Its translation: CASSQDFGTLYQETQYF. The chain carries TRBV4-1 and TRBJ2-5, with D perhaps matching TRBD1 or TRBD2 (5 bases each). Germline assignment: CDR1 MGHRA and CDR2 YSYEKL. This CDR3 contains 17 residues. The V end was cut by 0 bases, the J end by 0 bases, with 14 bases between.

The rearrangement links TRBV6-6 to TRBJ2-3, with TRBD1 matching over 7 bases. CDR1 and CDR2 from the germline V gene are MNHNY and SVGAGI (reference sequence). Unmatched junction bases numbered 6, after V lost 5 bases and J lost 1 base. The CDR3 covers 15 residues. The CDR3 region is CASSDPGTGTDTQYF. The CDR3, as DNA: TGTGCCAGCAGTGACCCCGGGACAGGCACAGATACGCAGTATTTT.

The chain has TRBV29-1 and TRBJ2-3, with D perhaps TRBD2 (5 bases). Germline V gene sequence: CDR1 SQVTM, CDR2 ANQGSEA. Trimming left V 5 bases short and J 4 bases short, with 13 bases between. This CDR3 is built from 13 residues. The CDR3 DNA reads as TGCAGCGTTTCGGAGGTCTCGGCAGATACGCAGTATTTT. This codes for CSVSEVSADTQYF.

The DNA for the CDR3 is TGTGCCAGCAGCTTTATCGAGGGGCGCTACCACGAGCAGTACTTC. Its translation: CASSFIEGRYHEQYF. J is TRBJ2-4 and V is TRBV11-2; perhaps D is TRBD1 or TRBD2 (5 bases each). The end of the DNA is better explained by TRBJ2-7, so the J call may be wrong. Germline V gene sequence: CDR1 SGHAT, CDR2 FQNNGV. The CDR3 contains 15 residues.

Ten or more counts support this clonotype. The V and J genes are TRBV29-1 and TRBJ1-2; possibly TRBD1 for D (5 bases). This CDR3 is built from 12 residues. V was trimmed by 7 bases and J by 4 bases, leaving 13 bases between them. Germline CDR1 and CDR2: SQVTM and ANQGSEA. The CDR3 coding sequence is TGCAGCGCCAGGGATTTAGGCTATGGCTACACCTTC. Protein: CSARDLGYGYTF.

CDR3 amino acids: CASSPGHHEQYF. The CDR3 nucleotides read TGTGCCAGCAGCCCGGGACACCACGAGCAGTACTTC. The chain couples TRBV12-3 or TRBV12-4 to TRBJ2-7; tentative D call: TRBD1 (6 bases). The V end was cut by 6 bases, the J end by 5 bases, with 11 bases between. CDR3 length: 12 amino acids.

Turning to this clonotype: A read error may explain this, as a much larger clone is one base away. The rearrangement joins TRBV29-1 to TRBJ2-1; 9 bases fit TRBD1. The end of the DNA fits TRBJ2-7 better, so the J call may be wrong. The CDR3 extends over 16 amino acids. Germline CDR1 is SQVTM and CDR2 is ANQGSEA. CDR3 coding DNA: TGCAGCGTTGAAGAGGGGACAGGGAGCTCCTACAATGAGCAGTACTTC. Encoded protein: CSVEEGTGSSYNEQYF.

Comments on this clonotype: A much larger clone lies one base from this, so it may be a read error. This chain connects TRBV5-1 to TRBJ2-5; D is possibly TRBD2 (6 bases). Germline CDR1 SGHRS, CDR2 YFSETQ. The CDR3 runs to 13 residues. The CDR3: CAGSFMEGETQYF. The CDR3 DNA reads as TGCGCCGGCAGCTTTATGGAGGGAGAGACCCAGTACTTC.

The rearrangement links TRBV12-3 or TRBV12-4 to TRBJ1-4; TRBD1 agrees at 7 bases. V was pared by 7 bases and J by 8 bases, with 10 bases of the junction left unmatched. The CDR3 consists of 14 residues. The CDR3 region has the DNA TGTGCCAGCAACCACAGGGGAGCGGGCGAAAAACTGTTTTTT. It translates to CASNHRGAGEKLFF.